This T cell receptor beta chain was recovered during a study of blood T cell repertoires in COVID-19. Trimming cost V 6 bases and J 5 bases, with 13 bases left between them. There are 13 residues in the CDR3. Per germline, CDR1 SNHLY and CDR2 FYNNEI. The method was immunoSEQ multiplex PCR; TCRdb's version includes in-frame clones alone and lacks a portion of them. The sample yields 110,000 to 150,000 clones, roughly 84% seen once. The sequenced material came from peripheral blood. V is TRBV2 and J is TRBJ1-2; possibly TRBD1 for D (6 bases). The receptor comes from a woman in her fifties or sixties with acute or convalescent COVID-19. DNA of the CDR3: TGTGCCAGCAGAATGCAGGGGATGTATGGCTACACCTTC. It codes for CASRMQGMYGYTF.